The 26 T cell receptor beta chains below were found in one sample sequenced in a study of cytomegalovirus exposure and HLA in healthy donors. Primers for the PCR totalled 60 Vbeta and 13 Jbeta. Data came from immunoSEQ multiplex PCR; TCRdb stores just in-frame clones and leaves some out. The sample yields around 180,000 clones, around 80% seen once. What was sequenced was PBMCs. Source of these receptors: a male donor in good health and CMV-seronegative.

The gene calls are TRBV5-5 and TRBJ2-5; 9 bases map to TRBD2. This CDR3 spans 15 amino acids. Losses at the gene ends were 2 bases for V and 5 bases for J; bases not matched to a gene: 7. Germline CDR1 SGHKS, CDR2 YYEKEE (reference sequence). CDR3 in amino acids: CASSFLAGYGETQYF. CDR3 nucleotide sequence: TGTGCCAGCAGCTTTCTAGCGGGGTATGGGGAGACCCAGTACTTC.

This rearrangement joins TRBV19 to TRBJ2-1; 7 bases line up with TRBD1. CDR3 length: 11 amino acids. Unmatched junction bases numbered 7, after V lost 7 bases and J lost 13 bases. Germline values: CDR1 LNHDA, CDR2 SQIVND (reference sequence). The CDR3 nucleotides are TGTGCCAGTAAACAAGGACAGGCTCAGTTCTTC. Translation gives CASKQGQAQFF. The variable domain in full, with the rest retrieved from reference TRBV19 and TRBJ2-1, is DGGITQSPKYLFRKEGQNVTLSCEQNLNHDAMYWYRQDPGQGLRLIYYSQIVNDFQKGDIAEGYSVSREKKESFPLTVTSAQKNPTAFYLCASKQGQAQFFGPGTRLTVL.

The chain has TRBV5-8 and TRBJ2-1; a possible D gene is TRBD2 (6 bases). There are 16 residues in the CDR3. From germline, CDR1 is SGHTS and CDR2 YDEGEE. V lost 0 bases and J lost 0, with 10 bases in between. The chain's CDR3 is CASSLERVSSYNEQFF. In DNA form, the CDR3 reads TGTGCCAGCAGCTTGGAGCGGGTCAGCTCCTACAATGAGCAGTTCTTC.

The chain carries TRBV13 and TRBJ1-4, with TRBD1 matching over 9 bases. Trimming cost V 2 bases and J 6 bases; bases outside gene matches: 4. This CDR3 has 15 residues. The germline CDR1 and CDR2 sequences are PRHDT and FYEKMQ (reference sequence). CDR3 region: CASSLRQGVDEKLFF. CDR3 bases: TGTGCCAGCAGCTTAAGACAGGGGGTGGATGAAAAACTGTTTTTT.

The chain employs TRBV11-2 and TRBJ2-7; tentatively, D is TRBD2 (5 bases). The CDR3 is 14 amino acids. The germline CDR1 and CDR2 sequences are SGHAT and FQNNGV. Deletions cut 4 bases from V and 6 bases from J, with 16 bases between. The CDR3 spells CASSSDGEFSEQYF. In nucleotides, the CDR3 is TGTGCCAGCAGCTCAGATGGGGAGTTCAGCGAGCAGTACTTC.

The V gene is TRBV27, the J gene TRBJ2-5; D perhaps matches TRBD2 (7 bases). The CDR3 loop spans 15 amino acids. Deletions cut 2 bases from V and 5 bases from J, with 15 bases between. Germline V gene data show CDR1 as MNHEY and CDR2 as SMNVEV (reference sequence). As DNA, the CDR3 is TGTGCCAGCAGTTTAATCGGGGGGCTATTGGAGACCCAGTACTTC. Its protein product is CASSLIGGLLETQYF.

V and J are TRBV5-1 and TRBJ2-3, with TRBD2 matching over 10 bases. The CDR3 length is 15 residues. Germline CDR1 and CDR2: SGHRS and YFSETQ. The J segment lost 5 bases and the V segment lost 0 bases, leaving 3 bases of the junction unmatched. As DNA, the CDR3 is TGCGCCAGCAGCTTGGAACTAGCGGGGCTAGATACGCAGTATTTT. Its protein product is CASSLELAGLDTQYF.

This sequence joins TRBV4-2 and TRBJ1-1; no clear D. The CDR3 has 15 residues. CDR1 and CDR2 from the germline V gene are LGHNA and YNFKEQ. Trimming pared 1 base from V and 4 bases from J, leaving 13 bases between. This CDR3 is CASSQGSSAGTEAFF. The CDR3 nucleotides are TGTGCCAGCAGCCAAGGGTCTTCGGCGGGCACTGAAGCTTTCTTT.

The chain carries TRBV5-4 and TRBJ2-2; 8 bases are shared with TRBD1. This CDR3 has 16 residues. V lost 3 bases to trimming and J lost 2 bases; unmatched junction nucleotides: 6. CDR1 and CDR2 from the germline V gene are SGHNT and YYREEE (reference sequence). The CDR3 DNA follows: TGTGCCAGCAGCTCACCGGGACAGGACAACACCGGGGAGCTGTTTTTT. It codes for CASSSPGQDNTGELFF.

J is TRBJ2-1 and V is TRBV4-3; possible D gene TRBD1, 5 bases. The germline V gene encodes CDR1 LGHNA and CDR2 YSLEER. Trimming cost V 1 base and J 0 bases, with 7 bases left between them. The CDR3 totals 15 residues. The CDR3 nucleotides are TGCGCCAGCAGCCAAGGACAGAGCTCCTACAATGAGCAGTTCTTC. It specifies CASSQGQSSYNEQFF.

This chain connects TRBV6-5 to TRBJ1-1, with 7 bases lining up with TRBD1. The germline V gene encodes CDR1 MNHEY and CDR2 SVGAGI. CDR3 length equals 14 residues. J gave up 5 bases and V 6 bases, and 9 bases lay outside the gene matches. The CDR3 here is CASSSRQGETEAFF. The CDR3 bases are TGTGCCAGCAGCTCCAGACAGGGAGAGACTGAAGCTTTCTTT.

A few counts support this clone. The chain recombines TRBV27 with TRBJ2-1; no firm D call. This CDR3 contains 16 residues. V gave up 3 bases and J gave up 5 bases, with 17 bases separating them. Germline loops: CDR1 MNHEY, CDR2 SMNVEV (reference sequence). The CDR3 DNA follows: TGTGCCAGCAGTTTTGGTCTCCGGAGAAGGCACAATGAGCAGTTCTTC. This gives the protein CASSFGLRRRHNEQFF.

This chain joins TRBV27 and TRBJ2-7, with 8 bases fitting TRBD1. The CDR3 is 14 amino acids. The V gene's germline CDR1 is MNHEY and CDR2 SMNVEV (reference sequence). V was clipped by 3 bases and J by 4 bases; unmatched bases: 5. The DNA for the CDR3 is TGTGCCAGCAGTTTCCAGGGGGCGCGGTACGAGCAGTACTTC. Its protein product is CASSFQGARYEQYF.

The chain couples TRBV9 to TRBJ2-5; unclear D gene. The V end lost 4 bases, the J end lost 5 bases, and 12 bases lay between the germline ends. The CDR3 is made up of 13 amino acids. The germline V gene encodes CDR1 SGDLS and CDR2 YYNGEE. CDR3 residues: CASSSGSRETQYF. Written as DNA, the CDR3 is TGTGCCAGCAGCTCCGGTTCGAGGGAGACCCAGTACTTC.

In nucleotides, the CDR3 is TGTGCCAGCAGCCAAGAAACAGGGATAGGAAACACCATATATTTT. It specifies CASSQETGIGNTIYF. The chain couples TRBV14 to TRBJ1-3; tentative D call: TRBD1 (6 bases). Per germline, CDR1 SGHDN and CDR2 FVKESK. The CDR3 has 15 residues. The V gene lost 0 bases and the J gene lost 4 bases, with 10 bases spanning the gap.

A remark on this clone: At one end, the junction sequence differs from germline, possibly due to a read error. The chain carries TRBV27 and TRBJ2-7, with 11 bases identical to TRBD2. Germline V CDR1 and CDR2: MNHEY, SMNVEV (reference sequence). The CDR3 is 18 amino acids. The CDR3 DNA reads as TGTGCCAGCAGTATATCCGGACTAGCGGGCGGTAGCTCCTACGAGCAGTACTTC. Its protein product is CASSISGLAGGSSYEQYF.

CDR3 coding DNA: TGCGCCAGCAGCACGGGACTCTCCTTCTACGAGCAGTACTTC. Encoded protein: CASSTGLSFYEQYF. V is TRBV4-3 and J is TRBJ2-7, with D possibly matching TRBD2 (6 bases). V shed 5 bases and J shed 3 bases, with 14 bases lying between them. Germline V gene sequence: CDR1 LGHNA, CDR2 YSLEER. The CDR3 is 14 amino acids.

The chain couples TRBV7-3 to TRBJ2-6, with D unclear. V was shortened by 2 bases and J by 0 bases, with 5 bases between the two germline ends. This CDR3 spans 15 amino acids. Germline loops: CDR1 SGHTA, CDR2 FQGTGA. The CDR3 protein is CASSLQDSGANVLTF. CDR3 nucleotides: TGTGCCAGCAGCTTACAGGACTCTGGGGCCAACGTCCTGACTTTC.

J is TRBJ2-3 and V is TRBV5-1; a possible D gene is TRBD2 (6 bases). V lost 1 base and J lost 4, with 13 bases in between. This CDR3 contains 15 residues. Germline assignment: CDR1 SGHRS and CDR2 YFSETQ. The DNA for the CDR3 is TGCGCCAGCAGCTTGCTTGGGGGGAGCGCAGATACGCAGTATTTT. Translation: CASSLLGGSADTQYF.

The chain is built from TRBV29-1 and TRBJ1-1, with 9 nucleotides matching TRBD1. J gave up 6 bases and V 3 bases, and 8 bases lay outside the gene matches. Germline V CDR1 and CDR2: SQVTM, ANQGSEA. This CDR3 has 14 residues. This CDR3 reads CSVDAGTGTSEAFF. The CDR3 DNA reads TGCAGCGTTGACGCGGGGACAGGGACGTCTGAAGCTTTCTTT.

The chain employs TRBV7-9 and TRBJ2-5, with a tentative D call TRBD1 (5 bases). CDR3 length: 16 residues. The germline V and J ends were trimmed by 2 bases and 7 bases, with 20 bases remaining between them. Germline V gives CDR1 SEHNR, CDR2 FQNEAQ (reference sequence). Here the CDR3 DNA reads TGTGCCAGCAGCTTACCGAACAAGACAGTAGTCTGGACCCAGTACTTC. Its protein is CASSLPNKTVVWTQYF.

This clone was found a few times. V and J are TRBV13 and TRBJ2-7; 13 bases map to TRBD2. This CDR3 region has 15 residues. In germline, CDR1 is PRHDT, CDR2 FYEKMQ (reference sequence). J lost 3 bases, V lost 4 bases, and 3 bases had no gene match. This chain's CDR3 is CASSSGTSGIYEQYF. Here the CDR3 DNA reads TGTGCCAGCAGCTCCGGGACTAGCGGGATCTACGAGCAGTACTTC.

V and J are TRBV15 and TRBJ2-1, with 9 bases matching TRBD2. With V trimmed by 2 bases and J by 6 bases, 5 bases remained unmatched. This CDR3 is built from 15 residues. Germline lookup yields CDR1 LNHNV and CDR2 YYDKDF (reference sequence). The DNA for the CDR3 is TGTGCCACCAGCAGACAACGACTAGCGGCCAATGAGCAGTTCTTC. It is translated as CATSRQRLAANEQFF.

The chain joins TRBV27 to TRBJ2-7; 8 bases map to TRBD2. The V gene's germline CDR1 is MNHEY and CDR2 SMNVEV (reference sequence). The V gene end was trimmed by 3 bases and the J gene end by 2 bases; junction bases not matched to a gene: 3. There are 14 residues in the CDR3. The CDR3 sequence is CASSFTGGPYEQYF. In nucleotides, the CDR3 is TGTGCCAGCAGTTTTACGGGGGGGCCCTACGAGCAGTACTTC.

The chain recombines TRBV6-1 with TRBJ2-3, with TRBD2 matching over 9 bases. With V trimmed by 7 bases and J by 4 bases, 9 bases remained unmatched. Germline values: CDR1 MNHNS, CDR2 SASEGT. The CDR3 consists of 15 residues. The chain's CDR3 is CASTPLAGSSDTQYF. CDR3 coding DNA: TGTGCCAGCACGCCCCTAGCGGGGTCATCAGATACGCAGTATTTT.

This clone has a single count. The J gene is TRBJ2-2, the V gene TRBV5-6; possible D gene TRBD2, 5 bases. V was clipped by 3 bases and J by 2 bases, with 11 bases between them. The CDR3 loop spans 15 amino acids. Germline V gene data show CDR1 as SGHDT and CDR2 as YYEEEE. The CDR3 sequence is CASSWTEYNTGELFF. CDR3 bases: TGTGCCAGCAGCTGGACTGAATATAACACCGGGGAGCTGTTTTTT.